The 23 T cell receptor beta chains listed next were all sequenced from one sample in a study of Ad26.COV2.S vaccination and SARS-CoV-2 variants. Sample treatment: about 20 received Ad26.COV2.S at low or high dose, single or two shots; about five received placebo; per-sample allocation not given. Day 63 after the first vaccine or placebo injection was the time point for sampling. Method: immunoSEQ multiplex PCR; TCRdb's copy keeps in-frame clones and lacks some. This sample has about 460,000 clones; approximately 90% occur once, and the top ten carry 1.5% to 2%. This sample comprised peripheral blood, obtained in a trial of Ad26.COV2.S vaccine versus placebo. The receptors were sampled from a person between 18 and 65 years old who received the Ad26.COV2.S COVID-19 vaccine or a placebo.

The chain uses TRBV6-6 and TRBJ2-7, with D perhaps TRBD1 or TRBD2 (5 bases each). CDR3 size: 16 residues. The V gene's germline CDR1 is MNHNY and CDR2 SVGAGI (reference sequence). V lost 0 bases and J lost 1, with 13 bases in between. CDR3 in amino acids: CASSYSGTPDSYEQYF. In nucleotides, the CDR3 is TGTGCCAGCAGTTACTCTGGGACCCCAGATTCCTACGAGCAGTACTTC.

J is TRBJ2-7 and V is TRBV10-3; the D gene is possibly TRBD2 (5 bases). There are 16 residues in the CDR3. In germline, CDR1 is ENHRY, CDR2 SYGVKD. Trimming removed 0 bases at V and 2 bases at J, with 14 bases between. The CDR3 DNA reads TGTGCCATCAGTGAGTCGGACTCGAAATTCCCCTACGAGCAGTACTTC. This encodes CAISESDSKFPYEQYF.

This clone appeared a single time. This chain's CDR3 is CASSLEPTGLLTGELFF. In DNA form, the CDR3 reads TGCGCCAGCAGCCTAGAGCCTACGGGACTTCTCACCGGGGAGCTGTTTTTT. V usage is TRBV4-1 and J usage is TRBJ2-2; possible D gene TRBD2, 6 bases. V lost 4 bases, J lost 4 bases, and 19 bases lay in between. The CDR3 is made up of 17 amino acids. From germline, CDR1 is MGHRA and CDR2 YSYEKL.

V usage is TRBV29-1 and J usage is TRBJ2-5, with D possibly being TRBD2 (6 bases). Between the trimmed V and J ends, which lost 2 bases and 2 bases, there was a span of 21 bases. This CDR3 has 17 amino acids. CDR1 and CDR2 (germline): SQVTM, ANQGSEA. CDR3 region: CSVESLGSGPPQETQYF. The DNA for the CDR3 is TGCAGCGTTGAATCCCTTGGTAGCGGACCGCCTCAAGAGACCCAGTACTTC.

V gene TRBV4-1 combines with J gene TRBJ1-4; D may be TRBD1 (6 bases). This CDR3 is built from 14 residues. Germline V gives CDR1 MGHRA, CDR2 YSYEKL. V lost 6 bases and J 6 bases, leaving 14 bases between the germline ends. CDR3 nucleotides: TGCGCCAGCAGTCAACAGGGAATAGATGAAAAACTGTTTTTT. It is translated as CASSQQGIDEKLFF.

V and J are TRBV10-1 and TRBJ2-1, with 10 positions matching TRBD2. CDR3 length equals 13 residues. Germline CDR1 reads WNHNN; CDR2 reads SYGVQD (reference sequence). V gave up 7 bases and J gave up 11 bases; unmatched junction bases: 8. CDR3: CASKGLAGDQQFF. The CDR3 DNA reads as TGCGCCAGCAAAGGGCTAGCGGGAGACCAGCAGTTCTTC.

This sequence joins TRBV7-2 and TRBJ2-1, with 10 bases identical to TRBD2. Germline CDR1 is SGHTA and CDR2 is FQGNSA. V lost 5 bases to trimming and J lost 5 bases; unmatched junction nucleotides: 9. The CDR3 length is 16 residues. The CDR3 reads CASSPPKTSGHNEQFF. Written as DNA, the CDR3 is TGTGCCAGCAGCCCCCCCAAGACTAGCGGGCACAATGAGCAGTTCTTC.

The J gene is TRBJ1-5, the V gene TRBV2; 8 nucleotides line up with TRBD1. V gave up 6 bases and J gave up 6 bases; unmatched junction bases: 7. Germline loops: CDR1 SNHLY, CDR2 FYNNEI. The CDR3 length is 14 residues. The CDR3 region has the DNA TGTGCCAGCAGGGGAGACAGGGGAGGTCAGCCCCAGCATTTT. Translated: CASRGDRGGQPQHF.

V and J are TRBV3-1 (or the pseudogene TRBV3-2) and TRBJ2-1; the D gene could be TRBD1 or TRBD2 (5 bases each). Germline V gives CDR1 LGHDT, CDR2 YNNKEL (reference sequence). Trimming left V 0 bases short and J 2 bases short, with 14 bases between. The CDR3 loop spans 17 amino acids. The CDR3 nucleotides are TGTGCCAGCAGCCAAGACGACGGGGCGAGGCCCTACAATGAGCAGTTCTTC. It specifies CASSQDDGARPYNEQFF.

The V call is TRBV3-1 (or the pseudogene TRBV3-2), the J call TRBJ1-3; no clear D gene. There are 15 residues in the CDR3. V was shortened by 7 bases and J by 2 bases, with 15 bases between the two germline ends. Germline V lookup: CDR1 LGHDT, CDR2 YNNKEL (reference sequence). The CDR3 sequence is CASTPSADPGNTIYF. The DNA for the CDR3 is TGTGCCAGCACGCCTAGCGCAGACCCTGGAAACACCATATATTTT.

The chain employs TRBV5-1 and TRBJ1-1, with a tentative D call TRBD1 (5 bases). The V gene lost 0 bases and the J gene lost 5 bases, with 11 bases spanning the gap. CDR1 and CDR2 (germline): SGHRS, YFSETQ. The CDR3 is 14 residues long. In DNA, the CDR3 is TGCGCCAGCAGCTTGGACGGGGGTGGGACTGAAGCTTTCTTT. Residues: CASSLDGGGTEAFF. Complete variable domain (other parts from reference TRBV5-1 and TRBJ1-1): KAGVTQTPRYLIKTRGQQVTLSCSPISGHRSVSWYQQTPGQGLQFLFEYFSETQRNKGNFPGRFSGRQFSNSRSEMNVSTLELGDSALYLCASSLDGGGTEAFFGQGTRLTVV.

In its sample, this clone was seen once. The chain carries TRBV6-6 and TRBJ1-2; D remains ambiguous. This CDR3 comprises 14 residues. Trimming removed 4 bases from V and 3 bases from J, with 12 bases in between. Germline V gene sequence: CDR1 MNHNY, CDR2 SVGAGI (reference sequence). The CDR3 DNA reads TGTGCCAGCAGTTCCGCAAATACCGACTATGGCTACACCTTC. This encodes CASSSANTDYGYTF.

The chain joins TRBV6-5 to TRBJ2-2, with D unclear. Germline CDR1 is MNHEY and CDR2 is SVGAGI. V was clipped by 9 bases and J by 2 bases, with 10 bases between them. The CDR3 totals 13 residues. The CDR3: CASAEENTGELFF. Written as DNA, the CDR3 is TGTGCCAGTGCCGAAGAAAACACCGGGGAGCTGTTTTTT.

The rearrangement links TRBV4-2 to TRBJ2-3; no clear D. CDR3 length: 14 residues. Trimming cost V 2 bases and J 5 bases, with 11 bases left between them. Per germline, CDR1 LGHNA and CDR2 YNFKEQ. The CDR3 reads CASSQPSGRDTQYF. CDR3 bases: TGTGCCAGCAGCCAACCATCCGGCAGAGATACGCAGTATTTT.

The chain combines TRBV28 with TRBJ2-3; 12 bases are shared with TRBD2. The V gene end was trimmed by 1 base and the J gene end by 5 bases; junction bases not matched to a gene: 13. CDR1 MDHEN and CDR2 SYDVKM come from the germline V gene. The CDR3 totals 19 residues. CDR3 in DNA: TGTGCCAGCAGTTTATTTACTAGCGGGAGGAGTGGGTCGGTAGATACGCAGTATTTT. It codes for CASSLFTSGRSGSVDTQYF.

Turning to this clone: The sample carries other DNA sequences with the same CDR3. The CDR3 sequence is CASSLRAGELFF. The DNA for the CDR3 is TGTGCCAGCAGCTTGAGGGCTGGGGAGCTGTTTTTT. This chain uses TRBV7-9 with TRBJ2-2; possibly TRBD2 for D (5 bases). Deletions cut 3 bases from V and 8 bases from J, with 7 bases between. Germline CDR1 reads SEHNR; CDR2 reads FQNEAQ (reference sequence). CDR3 length: 12 residues.

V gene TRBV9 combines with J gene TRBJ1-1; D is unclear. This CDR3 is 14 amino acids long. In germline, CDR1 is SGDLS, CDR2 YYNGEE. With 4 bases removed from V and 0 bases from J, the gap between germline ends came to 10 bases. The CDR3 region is CASSRDLLNTEAFF. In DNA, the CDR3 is TGTGCCAGCAGCCGAGACCTTTTGAACACTGAAGCTTTCTTT.

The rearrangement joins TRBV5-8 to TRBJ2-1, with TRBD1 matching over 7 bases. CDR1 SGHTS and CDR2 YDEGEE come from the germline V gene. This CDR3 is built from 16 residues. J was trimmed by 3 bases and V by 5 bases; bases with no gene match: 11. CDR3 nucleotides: TGTGCCAGCAGTCGAGAGGGGGCATCTTACTACAATGAGCAGTTCTTC. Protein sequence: CASSREGASYYNEQFF.

CDR3 residues: CASSRGQASRYTF. Here the CDR3 DNA reads TGTGCCAGCAGCCGGGGACAGGCGTCCCGCTACACCTTC. The rearrangement uses TRBV12-3 or TRBV12-4 and TRBJ1-2; 8 bases fit TRBD1. The CDR3 totals 13 residues. V lost 6 bases to trimming and J lost 9 bases; unmatched junction nucleotides: 9.

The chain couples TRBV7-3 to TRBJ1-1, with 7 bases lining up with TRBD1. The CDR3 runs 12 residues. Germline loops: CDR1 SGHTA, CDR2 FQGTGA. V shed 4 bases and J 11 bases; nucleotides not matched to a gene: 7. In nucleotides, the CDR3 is TGTGCCAGCAGCTCGCAGGGGGGTGAGGCTTTCTTT. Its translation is CASSSQGGEAFF.

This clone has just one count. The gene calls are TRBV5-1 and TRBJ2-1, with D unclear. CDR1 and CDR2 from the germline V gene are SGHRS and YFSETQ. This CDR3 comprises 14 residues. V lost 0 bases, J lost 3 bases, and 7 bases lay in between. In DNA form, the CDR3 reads TGCGCCAGCAGCTTGGTACCGGGCTACAATGAGCAGTTCTTC. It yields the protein CASSLVPGYNEQFF.

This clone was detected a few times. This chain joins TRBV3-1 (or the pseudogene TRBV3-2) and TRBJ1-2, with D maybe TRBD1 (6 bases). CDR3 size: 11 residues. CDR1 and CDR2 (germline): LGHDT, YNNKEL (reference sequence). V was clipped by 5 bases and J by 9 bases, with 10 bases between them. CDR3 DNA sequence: TGTGCCAGCAGCAAAACAGGGAGCTACACCTTC. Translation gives CASSKTGSYTF.

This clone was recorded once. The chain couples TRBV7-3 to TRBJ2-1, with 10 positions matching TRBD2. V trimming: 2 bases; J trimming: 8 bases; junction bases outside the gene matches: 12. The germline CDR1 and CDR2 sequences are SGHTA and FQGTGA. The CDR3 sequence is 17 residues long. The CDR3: CASSLSNLAGVRHEQFF. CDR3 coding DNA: TGTGCCAGCAGCTTATCAAACCTAGCGGGGGTACGGCATGAGCAGTTCTTC.